This entry is about one T cell receptor beta chain. The CDR3 has 14 amino acids. Trimming stripped 9 bases from V and 5 bases from J, with 19 bases between. CDR1 MDHEN and CDR2 SYDVKM come from the germline V gene. The PCR used 60 Vbeta and 13 Jbeta primers. Data came from immunoSEQ multiplex PCR; TCRdb stores just in-frame clones and leaves some out. The sample table includes about 140,000 clones. This sample was taken from a study of cytomegalovirus exposure and HLA in healthy donors. This TCR was sampled from a male donor in good health and CMV-seronegative. Sequences were obtained from PBMCs. The gene calls are TRBV28 and TRBJ2-5; the D gene is possibly TRBD2 (5 bases). CDR3 DNA sequence: TGTGCCAGTCAGACTACTCCTCTATCGGAGACCCAGTACTTC. Amino acids: CASQTTPLSETQYF.